Below, 21 T cell receptor beta chains from the same sample are listed, as sequenced in a study of PD-1 blockade in classical Hodgkin lymphoma. Profiling relied on immunoSEQ multiplex PCR, and the TCRdb table lists in-frame clones only, not all of them. The sample gives about 24,000 clones, about 81% of which show up once; 5% to 8% is in the top ten. Time point denoted: cycle 4 day 1 (C4D1), after more than five weeks of nivolumab. Every one of the patients relapsed after autologous stem cell transplantation (brentuximab vedotin exposure was variable). The sequencing used peripheral blood mononuclear cells (PBMCs), collected before the fourth cycle of nivolumab. The receptors originated from a human donor with classical Hodgkin lymphoma.

By share, this clone counts as medium-sized (0.01 to 0.1%). This rearrangement joins TRBV19 to TRBJ1-5; no clear D gene. V was shortened by 3 bases and J by 5 bases, with 11 bases between the two germline ends. The length of the CDR3 is 14 residues. The germline V gene has CDR1 LNHDA and CDR2 SQIVND (reference sequence). The CDR3 reads CASSIVGKYQPQHF. In DNA, the CDR3 is TGTGCCAGTAGTATCGTCGGTAAATATCAGCCCCAGCATTTT. The full variable domain, with the rest looked up from reference TRBV19 and TRBJ1-5, is DGGITQSPKYLFRKEGQNVTLSCEQNLNHDAMYWYRQDPGQGLRLIYYSQIVNDFQKGDIAEGYSVSREKKESFPLTVTSAQKNPTAFYLCASSIVGKYQPQHFGDGTRLSIL.

The CDR3 DNA reads TGCGCCAGCAGCTGGGGGGCTACGAACGAGCAGTACTTC. This encodes CASSWGATNEQYF. The rearrangement links TRBV5-1 to TRBJ2-7; the D call may be TRBD1 or TRBD2 (6 bases each). The CDR3 extends over 13 amino acids. With 3 bases removed from V and 5 bases from J, the gap between germline ends came to 12 bases. The germline V gene has CDR1 SGHRS and CDR2 YFSETQ.

This clone was detected only a few times. This chain uses TRBV19 with TRBJ2-1, with 10 bases identical to TRBD2. The CDR3 consists of 16 residues. V trimming: 6 bases; J trimming: 2 bases; junction bases outside the gene matches: 7. The germline V gene has CDR1 LNHDA and CDR2 SQIVND (reference sequence). CDR3 coding DNA: TGTGCCAGTAGACCTAGCGGGAGTGGCACCTACAATGAGCAGTTCTTC. It translates to CASRPSGSGTYNEQFF.

CDR3 sequence: CAWSGVGATDTQYF. The CDR3 DNA sequence: TGTGCCTGGTCGGGAGTAGGGGCCACAGATACGCAGTATTTT. The gene calls are TRBV30 and TRBJ2-3; D is perhaps TRBD2 (6 bases). Trimming left V 5 bases short and J 2 bases short, with 14 bases between. The CDR3 has 14 amino acids. Per germline, CDR1 GTSNPN and CDR2 SVGIG (reference sequence).

This rearrangement joins TRBV9 to TRBJ2-1, with D possibly being TRBD1 (6 bases). The CDR3 is 14 residues long. Between the trimmed V and J ends, which lost 0 bases and 8 bases, there was a span of 12 bases. The V gene's germline CDR1 is SGDLS and CDR2 YYNGEE. The CDR3, as DNA: TGTGCCAGCAGCGTAGGGGCAGGGGCGGATGAGCAGTTCTTC. As protein: CASSVGAGADEQFF.

The chain carries TRBV2 and TRBJ1-2; no clear D gene. The CDR3 runs 13 residues. Trimming shortened V by 5 bases and J by 8 bases, and 15 bases separated the two germline ends. Germline V gene sequence: CDR1 SNHLY, CDR2 FYNNEI. CDR3 nucleotides: TGTGCCAGCAGTATGGAACAAGAGATAGGCTACACCTTC. As protein: CASSMEQEIGYTF.

This chain links TRBV29-1 with TRBJ1-5; D is ambiguous. The CDR3 is 15 amino acids. V lost 5 bases to trimming and J lost 5 bases, with 19 bases between them. The germline gives CDR1 SQVTM, CDR2 ANQGSEA. CDR3 sequence: CSVLLPMTDYQPQHF. Written as DNA, the CDR3 is TGCAGCGTTTTGTTGCCAATGACGGACTATCAGCCCCAGCATTTT.

This sequence joins TRBV6-6 and TRBJ1-2; D possibly corresponds to TRBD1 (5 bases). This CDR3 has 14 residues. V dropped 6 bases and J dropped 6 bases, with 17 bases sitting between them. CDR1 MNHNY and CDR2 SVGAGI come from the germline V gene (reference sequence). The CDR3 nucleotides read TGTGCCAGCAGGCCCGGGGGGGAGGCGCATGGCTACACCTTC. Translating gives CASRPGGEAHGYTF.

The chain uses TRBV27 and TRBJ2-1; no firm D call. With 5 bases removed from V and 4 bases from J, the gap between germline ends came to 15 bases. This CDR3 is built from 15 residues. Germline V gene sequence: CDR1 MNHEY, CDR2 SMNVEV (reference sequence). CDR3 in amino acids: CASSPLAGYYNEQFF. The CDR3 DNA sequence: TGTGCCAGCAGTCCGCTGGCCGGGTATTACAATGAGCAGTTCTTC.

This chain uses TRBV2 with TRBJ2-1; D is perhaps TRBD2 (7 bases). CDR1 is SNHLY and CDR2 is FYNNEI in the germline V gene. The V gene lost 5 bases and the J gene lost 10 bases, with 12 bases spanning the gap. There are 12 residues in the CDR3. The CDR3 nucleotides are TGTGCCAGCAGTCAAGGGGGGGAAGAGCAGTTCTTC. This encodes CASSQGGEEQFF.

The chain's CDR3 is CASSFRDRGGSGANVLTF. The CDR3 nucleotides are TGTGCCAGCAGTTTCCGGGACAGGGGAGGCTCTGGGGCCAACGTCCTGACTTTC. This chain links TRBV27 with TRBJ2-6, with TRBD1 matching 10 bases. This CDR3 has 18 residues. Germline lookup yields CDR1 MNHEY and CDR2 SMNVEV (reference sequence). Germline trimming cut 3 bases from V and 0 bases from J; bases unmatched to any gene: 5.

The chain joins TRBV14 to TRBJ2-5; D might be TRBD1 (5 bases). The CDR3 length is 12 residues. The ends were cut back, 4 bases at V and 10 bases at J, with 13 bases in the middle. The V gene's germline CDR1 is SGHDN and CDR2 FVKESK. The CDR3, as DNA: TGTGCCAGCAGCCTTACAGGACCCGGCCAGTACTTC. Amino acids: CASSLTGPGQYF.

The J gene is TRBJ2-5, the V gene TRBV19; no firm D call. The V end lost 7 bases, the J end lost 4 bases, and 13 bases lay between the germline ends. The CDR3 is 13 residues long. Germline CDR1 reads LNHDA; CDR2 reads SQIVND (reference sequence). In DNA, the CDR3 is TGTGCCAGTACCCCGGGCCCCGGAGAGACCCAGTACTTC. This codes for CASTPGPGETQYF.

The V gene is TRBV4-2, the J gene TRBJ1-5, with D unresolved. The V gene lost 0 bases and the J gene lost 7 bases, with 13 bases spanning the gap. The CDR3 has 15 amino acids. CDR1 LGHNA and CDR2 YNFKEQ come from the germline V gene. The DNA for the CDR3 is TGTGCCAGCAGCCAAGAAGATTCAGGCTTCCAGCCCCAGCATTTT. It is translated as CASSQEDSGFQPQHF.

The genes are TRBV28 and TRBJ2-7; 7 bases are a match to TRBD2. CDR1 is MDHEN and CDR2 is SYDVKM in the germline V gene. CDR3 size: 14 residues. V trimming: 3 bases; J trimming: 7 bases; junction bases outside the gene matches: 9. CDR3 amino acids: CASSFLAGAQEQYF. Here the CDR3 DNA reads TGTGCCAGCAGTTTTCTGGCGGGAGCGCAAGAGCAGTACTTC.

The chain recombines TRBV7-8 with TRBJ1-1; 8 bases fit TRBD1. The V and J ends lost 1 base and 4 bases, in that order; junction bases with no gene match: 5. Germline V gene data show CDR1 as SGHVS and CDR2 as FQNEAQ. The CDR3 is made up of 15 amino acids. CDR3 DNA sequence: TGTGCCAGCAGCTTAGTCAGGGGGCGAGGCACTGAAGCTTTCTTT. It encodes CASSLVRGRGTEAFF.

This rearrangement joins TRBV10-3 to TRBJ2-3, with D maybe TRBD1 (6 bases). The CDR3 consists of 15 residues. Germline CDR1 ENHRY, CDR2 SYGVKD. The V gene lost 2 bases and the J gene lost 1 base, with 10 bases spanning the gap. As DNA, the CDR3 is TGTGCCATCAGTGAGCCCAGACAGGGCACAGATACGCAGTATTTT. This encodes CAISEPRQGTDTQYF.

This clone was counted between two and nine times. V and J are TRBV7-2 and TRBJ2-3; D remains ambiguous. Germline V CDR1 and CDR2: SGHTA, FQGNSA. V lost 6 bases and J lost 6, with 10 bases in between. This CDR3 contains 12 residues. The CDR3 region has the DNA TGTGCCAGCAGTTTTACCGAGGATACGCAGTATTTT. This sequence encodes CASSFTEDTQYF.

The chain carries TRBV6-6 and TRBJ2-2; D gene uncertain. This CDR3 contains 16 residues. CDR1 is MNHNY, CDR2 SVGAGI, per germline (reference sequence). The germline V and J ends were trimmed by 6 bases and 3 bases, with 17 bases remaining between them. CDR3 coding DNA: TGTGCCAGCAGCCGCCTGAACGTGGTGGACACCGGGGAGCTGTTTTTT. Translating gives CASSRLNVVDTGELFF.

The chain has TRBV28 and TRBJ1-3; D call uncertain. Between the trimmed V and J ends, which lost 3 bases and 4 bases, there was a span of 4 bases. Germline CDR1 MDHEN, CDR2 SYDVKM. The CDR3 totals 12 residues. The CDR3 is CASSFVGNTIYF. For the CDR3, the DNA is TGTGCCAGCAGTTTCGTAGGAAACACCATATATTTT.

This clone was seen only once. This sequence joins TRBV18 and TRBJ2-7; 10 nucleotides align to TRBD2. With V trimmed by 4 bases and J by 5 bases, 5 bases remained unmatched. CDR3 size: 14 residues. Germline values: CDR1 KGHSH, CDR2 LQKENI. The CDR3: CASSRGLASDEQYF. The DNA of the CDR3 is TGTGCCAGCTCACGGGGACTAGCGAGCGACGAGCAGTACTTC. Full variable domain (missing parts from reference TRBV18 and TRBJ2-7): NAGVMQNPRHLVRRRGQEARLRCSPMKGHSHVYWYRQLPEEGLKFMVYLQKENIIDESGMPKERFSAEFPKEGPSILRIQQVVRGDSAAYFCASSRGLASDEQYFGPGTRLTVT.